The 12 T cell receptor beta chains below were found in one sample sequenced in a study of blood T cells in healthy people across ages. Alongside a J-beta primer mix, a sample-barcoded 5' primer served in a second PCR lasting roughly 7 to 11 cycles. TCRdb called the 5' RACE reads again in MiXCR, with one record for every CDR3 protein. Of some 690,000 distinct CDR3 sequences listed, 22% were seen once; the top ten hold about 22%. The sequencing input was blood. Receptor source: a man between 65 and 79 years old in good health.

This clonotype turned up a few times. The gene calls are TRBV11-3 and TRBJ2-3; D is perhaps TRBD1 (5 bases). Trimming took 3 bases from V and 6 from J, leaving 13 bases between them. The CDR3 runs to 14 residues. Germline-derived CDR1 and CDR2 are SGHNT and YENEEA. CDR3 in amino acids: CASSLGGASDTQYF. In nucleotides, the CDR3 is TGTGCCAGCAGCTTGGGTGGGGCGAGTGATACGCAGTATTTT.

The chain is built from TRBV20-1 and TRBJ2-1; possibly TRBD1 or TRBD2 for D (5 bases each). Germline V lookup: CDR1 DFQATT, CDR2 SNEGSKA (reference sequence). V dropped 4 bases and J dropped 3 bases, with 16 bases sitting between them. This CDR3 has 15 amino acids. The CDR3 DNA is TGCAGTGCTACCTCCGGGGCTGGCAGCTACAATGAGCAGTTCTTC. This encodes CSATSGAGSYNEQFF.

The V gene is TRBV6-2 or TRBV6-3, the J gene TRBJ2-7, with 7 bases matching TRBD1. The J call may be in error: the DNA end matches TRBJ2-1 better. Germline CDR1 reads MNHEY; CDR2 reads SVGEGT. CDR3 length equals 17 residues. The CDR3 sequence: CASTRKLRDRDYNEQFF. In DNA form, the CDR3 reads TGTGCCAGCACCCGCAAACTACGGGACAGAGATTACAATGAGCAGTTCTTC.

This chain joins TRBV5-1 and TRBJ2-1, with 7 bases identical to TRBD2. CDR1 SGHRS and CDR2 YFSETQ come from the germline V gene. The CDR3 loop spans 16 amino acids. Losses at the gene ends were 0 bases for V and 5 bases for J; bases not matched to a gene: 8. This chain's CDR3 is CASSLALAVNDNEQFF. DNA for the CDR3: TGCGCCAGCAGCTTGGCCCTAGCGGTGAATGACAATGAGCAGTTCTTC. Filled out from reference TRBV5-1 and TRBJ2-1, the complete variable domain reads KAGVTQTPRYLIKTRGQQVTLSCSPISGHRSVSWYQQTPGQGLQFLFEYFSETQRNKGNFPGRFSGRQFSNSRSEMNVSTLELGDSALYLCASSLALAVNDNEQFFGPGTRLTVL.

This clonotype was seen only once. V gene TRBV29-1 combines with J gene TRBJ2-4; 11 bases fit TRBD2. The CDR3 length is 14 residues. Germline V gene lookup returns CDR1 SQVTM and CDR2 ANQGSEA. The ends lost 5 bases at V and 1 base at J; junction bases unmatched: 1. For the CDR3, the DNA is TGCAGCGTTACTAGCGGGGGTGCCAAAAACATTCAGTACTTC. Protein product: CSVTSGGAKNIQYF. Supplemented by reference TRBV29-1 and TRBJ2-4, the full variable domain reads SAVISQKPSRDICQRGTSLTIQCQVDSQVTMMFWYRQQPGQSLTLIATANQGSEATYESGFVIDKFPISRPNLTFSTLTVSNMSPEDSSIYLCSVTSGGAKNIQYFGAGTRLSVL.

By share, this clonotype ranks as medium-sized. The chain has TRBV6-5 and TRBJ2-7, with TRBD1 identical over 7 bases. The CDR3 spans 13 residues. V shed 8 bases, J shed 6 bases, and the junction held 10 bases outside the gene matches. CDR1 and CDR2 (germline): MNHEY, SVGAGI. This CDR3 reads CASGWTGRGEQYF. The CDR3, as DNA: TGTGCCAGCGGATGGACAGGAAGGGGCGAGCAGTACTTC.

The table lists this clonotype with a count of one. The rearrangement uses TRBV7-2 and TRBJ2-5; TRBD1 agrees at 10 bases. Gene TRBJ2-7 matches the end of the DNA better, so the J call may be wrong. Germline V CDR1 and CDR2: SGHTA, FQGNSA. This CDR3 has 14 residues. The CDR3 sequence: CASSPRTGGYEQYV. The CDR3 DNA sequence: TGTGCCAGCAGCCCACGGACAGGGGGGTACGAGCAGTACGTC.

The V call is TRBV10-3, the J call TRBJ2-7; no definite D call. The CDR3 has 13 amino acids. Trimming left V 5 bases short and J 6 bases short, with 14 bases between. Looked up from germline, CDR1 is ENHRY and CDR2 is SYGVKD. CDR3 DNA sequence: TGTGCCATCAGTTCTGGCCTATCCAGCGAGCAGTACGTC. This gives the protein CAISSGLSSEQYV.

This clonotype has just a few counts. The chain joins TRBV5-1 to TRBJ2-7; 9 nucleotides align to TRBD1. Germline V gene lookup returns CDR1 SGHRS and CDR2 YFSETQ. The CDR3 is 12 residues long. With 8 bases clipped from V and 2 bases from J, the junction kept 2 bases outside the gene matches. The chain's CDR3 is CASRDRAYEQYF. The CDR3 DNA reads TGCGCCAGTAGGGACAGGGCCTACGAGCAGTACTTC. Looking up the rest from reference TRBV5-1 and TRBJ2-7 gives the full variable domain: KAGVTQTPRYLIKTRGQQVTLSCSPISGHRSVSWYQQTPGQGLQFLFEYFSETQRNKGNFPGRFSGRQFSNSRSEMNVSTLELGDSALYLCASRDRAYEQYFGPGTRLTVT.

V and J are TRBV18 and TRBJ2-2; D is unclear. This CDR3 region has 15 residues. With 4 bases removed from V and 4 bases from J, the gap between germline ends came to 13 bases. Germline lookup yields CDR1 KGHSH and CDR2 LQKENI. The CDR3 DNA reads as TGTGCCAGCTCACGAGATGATCCTAGCACCGGGGAGCTGTTTTTT. This encodes CASSRDDPSTGELFF.

V gene TRBV20-1 combines with J gene TRBJ1-4; tentatively, D is TRBD1 (6 bases). Germline CDR1 and CDR2: DFQATT and SNEGSKA (reference sequence). The CDR3 is made up of 13 amino acids. Deletions cut 7 bases from V and 5 bases from J, with 14 bases between. The CDR3 bases are TGCAGTGTCGGGGCAGGGGTGAATGAAAAACTGTTTTTT. This sequence encodes CSVGAGVNEKLFF.

The rearrangement uses TRBV6-6 and TRBJ2-7, with D tentatively TRBD1 (6 bases). Germline V gives CDR1 MNHNY, CDR2 SVGAGI (reference sequence). The germline V and J ends were trimmed by 2 bases and 0 bases, with 11 bases remaining between them. The CDR3 extends over 15 amino acids. Here the CDR3 reads CASSYGGSSSYEQYV. CDR3 bases: TGTGCCAGCAGTTACGGGGGCTCTAGCTCCTACGAGCAGTACGTC.